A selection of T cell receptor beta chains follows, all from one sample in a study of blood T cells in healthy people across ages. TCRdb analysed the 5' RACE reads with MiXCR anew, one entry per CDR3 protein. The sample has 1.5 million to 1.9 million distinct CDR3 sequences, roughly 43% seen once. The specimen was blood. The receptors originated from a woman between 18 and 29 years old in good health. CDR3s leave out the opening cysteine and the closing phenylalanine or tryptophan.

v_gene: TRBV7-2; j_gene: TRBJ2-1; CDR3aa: ARQGAYNEQF
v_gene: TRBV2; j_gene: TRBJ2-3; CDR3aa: ASSFGLAGMGDTQY
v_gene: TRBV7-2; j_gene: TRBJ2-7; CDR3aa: ASSLRVGVYEQY
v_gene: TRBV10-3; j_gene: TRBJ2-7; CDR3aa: AIGGTGSGEQY
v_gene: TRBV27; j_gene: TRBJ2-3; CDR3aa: ASSFVGGDDTQY
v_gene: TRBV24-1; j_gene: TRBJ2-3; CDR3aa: ATRGVGTADTQY
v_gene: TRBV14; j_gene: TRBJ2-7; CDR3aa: ASSQDLGQATYEQY
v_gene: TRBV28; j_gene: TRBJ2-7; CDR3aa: ASSLGAQSAGQY
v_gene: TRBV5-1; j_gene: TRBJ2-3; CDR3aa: ASSVGDSLTDTQY
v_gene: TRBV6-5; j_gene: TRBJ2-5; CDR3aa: ASKLAFAETQY
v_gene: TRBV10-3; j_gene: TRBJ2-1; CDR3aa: AISEWTSGGPLNEQF
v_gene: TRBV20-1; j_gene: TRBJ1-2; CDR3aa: SARQLSGYT
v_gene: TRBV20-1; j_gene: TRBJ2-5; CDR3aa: SASRTSGRLQETQY
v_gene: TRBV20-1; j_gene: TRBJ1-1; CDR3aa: SARDDAGSGLTF
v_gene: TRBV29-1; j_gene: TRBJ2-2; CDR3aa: SVGGQGLTGELF
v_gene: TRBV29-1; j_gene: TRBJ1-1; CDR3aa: SVASGAAF
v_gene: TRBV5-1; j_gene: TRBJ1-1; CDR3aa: ASSLGDRNTEAF
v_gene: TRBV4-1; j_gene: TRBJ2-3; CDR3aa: ASSQDSGSWGTQY
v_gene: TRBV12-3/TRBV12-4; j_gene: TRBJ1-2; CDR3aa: ASSFAKNYGYT
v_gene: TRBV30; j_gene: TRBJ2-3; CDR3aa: AWGQGASSTDTQY
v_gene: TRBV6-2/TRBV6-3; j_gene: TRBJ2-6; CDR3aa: ASSYSITRGLNGANVLT
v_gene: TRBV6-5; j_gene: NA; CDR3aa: ASSYGAGHYEQY
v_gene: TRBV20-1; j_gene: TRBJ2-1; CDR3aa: SASGGGADYNEQF
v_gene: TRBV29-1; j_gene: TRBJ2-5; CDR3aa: SVVPSGVGETQY
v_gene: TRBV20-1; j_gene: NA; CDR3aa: SASPGSSYNEQY
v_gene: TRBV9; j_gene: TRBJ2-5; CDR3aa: ASSVARTSENNEQY
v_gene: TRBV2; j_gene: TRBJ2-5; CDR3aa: ASSDDSETQY
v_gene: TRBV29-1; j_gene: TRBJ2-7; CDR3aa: SAKGTSGAYEQY
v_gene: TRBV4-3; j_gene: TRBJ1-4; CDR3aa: ASSQGTGIREKLF
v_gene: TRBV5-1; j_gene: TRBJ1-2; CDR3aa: ASSLEEGPYGYT
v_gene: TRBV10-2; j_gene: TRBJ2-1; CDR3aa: ASSDGTSALLQF
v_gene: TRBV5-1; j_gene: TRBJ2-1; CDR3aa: ASSLRDLFIANEQF
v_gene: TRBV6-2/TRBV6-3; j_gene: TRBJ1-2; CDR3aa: ASSLSGGRGYT
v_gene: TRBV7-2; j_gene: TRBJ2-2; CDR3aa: ASSAITIQGVTGELF
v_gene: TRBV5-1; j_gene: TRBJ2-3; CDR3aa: ASSLGSSGRGYTQY
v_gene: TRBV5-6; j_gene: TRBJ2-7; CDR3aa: ASSLESHYEQY
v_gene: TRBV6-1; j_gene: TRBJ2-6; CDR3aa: ASSNRGPKISGANVLT
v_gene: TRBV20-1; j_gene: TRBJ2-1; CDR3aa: SARVRVDEQF
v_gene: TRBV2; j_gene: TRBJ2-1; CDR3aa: ASSEIREQF
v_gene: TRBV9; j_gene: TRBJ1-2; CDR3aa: ASSAGLMDYGYT
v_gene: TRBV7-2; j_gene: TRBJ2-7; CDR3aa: ASSAFSGVQYEQY
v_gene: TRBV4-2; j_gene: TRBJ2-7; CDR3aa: ASSQDGALYEQY
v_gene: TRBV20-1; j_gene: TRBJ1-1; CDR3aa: SDATTAEAF
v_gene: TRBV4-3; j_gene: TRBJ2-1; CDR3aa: ASSRKTRYEQF
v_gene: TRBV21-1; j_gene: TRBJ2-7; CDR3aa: ASSTRWEDEQY
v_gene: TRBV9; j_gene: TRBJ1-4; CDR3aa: ASSSRTGDEKLF
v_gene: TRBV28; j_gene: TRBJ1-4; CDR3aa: ATHSPGQPSEKLF
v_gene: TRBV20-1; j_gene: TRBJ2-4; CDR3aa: SARDPARVAKNIQY
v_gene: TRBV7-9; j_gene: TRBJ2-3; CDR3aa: ASERQGGDTQY
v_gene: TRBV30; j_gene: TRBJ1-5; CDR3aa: AWSVQGDQPQH
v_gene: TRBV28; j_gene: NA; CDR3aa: ASSSRVGYSYEQY
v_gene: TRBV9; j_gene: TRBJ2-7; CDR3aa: ASSVDWGSYEQY
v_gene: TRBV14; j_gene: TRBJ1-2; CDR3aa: ASSPDRGVGGYT